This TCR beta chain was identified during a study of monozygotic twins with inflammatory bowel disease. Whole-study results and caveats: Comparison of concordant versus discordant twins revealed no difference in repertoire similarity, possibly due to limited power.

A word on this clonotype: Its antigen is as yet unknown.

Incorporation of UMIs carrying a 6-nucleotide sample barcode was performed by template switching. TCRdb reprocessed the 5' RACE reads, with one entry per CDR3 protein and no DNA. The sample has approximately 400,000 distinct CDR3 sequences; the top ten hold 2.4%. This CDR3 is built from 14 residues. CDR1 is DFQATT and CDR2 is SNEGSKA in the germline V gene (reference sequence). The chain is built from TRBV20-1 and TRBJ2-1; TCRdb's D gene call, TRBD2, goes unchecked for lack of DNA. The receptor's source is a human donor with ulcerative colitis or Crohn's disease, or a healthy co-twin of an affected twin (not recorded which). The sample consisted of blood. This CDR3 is CSAILPSQDNEQFF.